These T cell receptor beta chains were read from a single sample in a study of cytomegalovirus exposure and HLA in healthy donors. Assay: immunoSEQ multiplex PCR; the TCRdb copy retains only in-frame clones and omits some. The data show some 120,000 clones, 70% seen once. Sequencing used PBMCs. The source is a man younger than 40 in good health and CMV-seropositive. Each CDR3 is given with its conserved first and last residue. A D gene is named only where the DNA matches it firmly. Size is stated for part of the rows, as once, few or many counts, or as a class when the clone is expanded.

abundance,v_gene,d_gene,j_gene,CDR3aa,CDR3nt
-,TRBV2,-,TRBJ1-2,CASSGTEIYGYTF,TGTGCCAGCAGTGGGACAGAGATCTATGGCTACACCTTC
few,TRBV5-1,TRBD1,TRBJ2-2,CASSSRFGQGNTGELFF,TGCGCCAGCAGCTCCCGTTTTGGACAGGGGAACACCGGGGAGCTGTTTTTT
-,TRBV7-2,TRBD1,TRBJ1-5,CASSARQGPNQPQHF,TGTGCCAGCAGCGCGCGACAGGGGCCCAATCAGCCCCAGCATTTT
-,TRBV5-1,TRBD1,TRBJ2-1,CASRPGQTSYNEQFF,TGCGCCAGCAGACCGGGACAGACCTCCTACAATGAGCAGTTCTTC
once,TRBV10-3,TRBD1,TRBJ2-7,CAIMVPGQGNEQYF,TGTGCCATCATGGTACCGGGACAGGGGAACGAGCAGTACTTC
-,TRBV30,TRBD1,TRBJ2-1,CACLPGQGAGEQFF,TGTGCCTGCCTACCGGGACAGGGGGCAGGAGAGCAGTTCTTC
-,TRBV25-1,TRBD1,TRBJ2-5,CASSDFRDRETQYF,TGTGCCAGCAGTGATTTCCGGGACAGAGAGACCCAGTACTTC
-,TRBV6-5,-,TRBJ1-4,CASSYTQGTGEKLFF,TGTGCCAGCAGTTACACCCAGGGTACGGGTGAAAAACTGTTTTTT
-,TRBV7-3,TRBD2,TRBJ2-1,CASSPTPGTSGVSSYNEQFF,TGTGCCAGCAGCCCGACCCCCGGGACTAGCGGAGTTAGCTCCTACAATGAGCAGTTCTTC
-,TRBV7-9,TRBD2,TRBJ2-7,CSSSSGRGGIYEQYF,TGTTCCAGCAGCTCAGGACGGGGAGGGATCTACGAGCAGTACTTC
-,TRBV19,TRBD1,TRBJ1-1,CASSDRAGTGSEAFF,TGTGCCAGTAGTGATCGCGCCGGGACAGGAAGTGAAGCTTTCTTT
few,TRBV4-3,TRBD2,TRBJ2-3,CASSQFAPGLAVIFDTQYF,TGCGCCAGCAGCCAATTCGCCCCTGGACTAGCGGTTATTTTCGATACGCAGTATTTT
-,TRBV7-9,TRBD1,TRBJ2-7,CASSETGGSYYEQYF,TGTGCCAGCAGCGAGACAGGGGGTAGCTACTACGAGCAGTACTTC
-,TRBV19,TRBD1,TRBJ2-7,CASSIGRGTGSEQYF,TGTGCCAGTAGTATCGGTAGGGGGACAGGGAGCGAGCAGTACTTC